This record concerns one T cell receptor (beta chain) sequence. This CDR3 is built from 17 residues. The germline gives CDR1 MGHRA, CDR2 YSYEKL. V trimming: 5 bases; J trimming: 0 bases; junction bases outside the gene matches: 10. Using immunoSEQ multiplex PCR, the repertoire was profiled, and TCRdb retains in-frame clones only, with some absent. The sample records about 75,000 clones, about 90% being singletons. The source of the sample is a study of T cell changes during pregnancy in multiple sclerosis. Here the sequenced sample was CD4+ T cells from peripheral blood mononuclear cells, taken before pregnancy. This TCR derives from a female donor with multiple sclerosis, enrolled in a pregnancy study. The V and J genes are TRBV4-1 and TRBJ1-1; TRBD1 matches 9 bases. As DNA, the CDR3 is TGCGCCAGCAGCAGAACAGGGGGCGCCCGAATGAACACTGAAGCTTTCTTT. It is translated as CASSRTGGARMNTEAFF.